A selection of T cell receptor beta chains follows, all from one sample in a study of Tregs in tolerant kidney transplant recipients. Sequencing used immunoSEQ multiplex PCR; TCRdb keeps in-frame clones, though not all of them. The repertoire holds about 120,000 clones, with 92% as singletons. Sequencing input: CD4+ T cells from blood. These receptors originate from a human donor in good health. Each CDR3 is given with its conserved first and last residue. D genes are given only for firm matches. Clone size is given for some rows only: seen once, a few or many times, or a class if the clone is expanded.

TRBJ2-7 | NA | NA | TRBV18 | CASSPRGGTAEQYF | TGTGCCAGCTCACCGCGGGGTGGTACCGCCGAGCAGTACTTC
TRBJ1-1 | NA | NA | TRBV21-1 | CASSVRSDRAGTEAFF | TGTGCCAGCAGCGTGAGGTCGGACAGGGCGGGCACTGAAGCTTTCTTT
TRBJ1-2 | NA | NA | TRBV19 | CASSIGSHYGYTF | TGTGCCAGTAGTATAGGCAGCCACTATGGCTACACCTTC
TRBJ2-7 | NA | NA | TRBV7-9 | CASSPYGQYYEQYF | TGTGCCAGCAGCCCCTACGGACAGTACTACGAGCAGTACTTC
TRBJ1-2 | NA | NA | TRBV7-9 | CASSPYPHTGKEGYTF | TGTGCCAGCAGCCCGTACCCCCACACAGGGAAGGAAGGCTACACCTTC
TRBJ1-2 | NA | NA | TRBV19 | CASSTQVNYGYTF | TGTGCCAGTAGTACTCAGGTTAACTATGGCTACACCTTC
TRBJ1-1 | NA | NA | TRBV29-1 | CSVEISPKRYTEAFF | TGCAGCGTTGAGATATCTCCTAAAAGGTACACTGAAGCTTTCTTT
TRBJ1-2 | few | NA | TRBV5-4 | CASNVGGSYGYTF | TGTGCCAGCAATGTGGGGGGCTCCTATGGCTACACCTTC
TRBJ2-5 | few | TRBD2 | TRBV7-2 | CASSPVGSGIVKTQYF | TGTGCCAGCAGCCCCGTTGGAAGCGGGATAGTAAAGACCCAGTACTTC
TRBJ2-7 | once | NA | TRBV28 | CASTGVSYEQYF | TGTGCCAGCACCGGGGTTTCCTACGAGCAGTACTTC
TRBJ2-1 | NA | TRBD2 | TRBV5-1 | CASSLWASGASYNEQFF | TGCGCCAGCAGCTTGTGGGCTAGCGGGGCCTCCTACAATGAGCAGTTCTTC
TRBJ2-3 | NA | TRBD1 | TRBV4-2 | CASSPGQGKGSGTQYF | TGTGCCAGCAGCCCTGGACAGGGTAAAGGGTCAGGTACGCAGTATTTT
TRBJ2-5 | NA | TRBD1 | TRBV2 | CASSVDRGAQETQYF | TGTGCCAGCAGCGTTGACAGGGGGGCCCAAGAGACCCAGTACTTC
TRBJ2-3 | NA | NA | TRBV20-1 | CSARGFDTQYF | TGCAGTGCTAGAGGGTTTGATACGCAGTATTTT
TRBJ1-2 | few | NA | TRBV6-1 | CASSVGRVYGYTF | TGTGCCAGCAGTGTCGGCAGGGTCTATGGCTACACCTTC
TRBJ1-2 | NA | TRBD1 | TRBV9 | CASSAGQGARGGYTF | TGTGCCAGCAGCGCGGGCCAGGGGGCAAGGGGTGGCTACACCTTC
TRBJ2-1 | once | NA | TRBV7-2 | CASSLSEYNEQFF | TGTGCCAGCAGCTTATCGGAGTACAATGAGCAGTTCTTC
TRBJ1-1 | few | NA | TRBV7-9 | CASSPDRFEAFF | TGTGCCAGCAGCCCGGACAGATTTGAAGCTTTCTTT
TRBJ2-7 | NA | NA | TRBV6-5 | CASRQGPSYEQYF | TGTGCCAGCAGACAGGGACCCTCCTACGAGCAGTACTTC
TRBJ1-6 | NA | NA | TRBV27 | CASSTTGAAPRMTLHF | TGTGCCAGCAGTACAACAGGAGCCGCGCCTAGAATGACCCTCCACTTT
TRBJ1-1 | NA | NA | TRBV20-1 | CSVTGNTEAFF | TGCAGTGTGACGGGAAACACTGAAGCTTTCTTT
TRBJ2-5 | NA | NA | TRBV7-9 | CASSAGWETQYF | TGTGCCAGCAGCGCTGGCTGGGAGACCCAGTACTTC
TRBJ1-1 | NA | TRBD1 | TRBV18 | CASSTGESTEAFF | TGTGCCAGCTCTACAGGGGAGAGCACTGAAGCTTTCTTT
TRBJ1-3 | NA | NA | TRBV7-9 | CASSSRGGGNTIYF | TGTGCCAGCAGCTCCCGGGGCGGTGGAAACACCATATATTTT
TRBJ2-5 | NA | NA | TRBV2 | CASNGYFQETQYF | TGTGCCAGCAATGGCTACTTCCAAGAGACCCAGTACTTC
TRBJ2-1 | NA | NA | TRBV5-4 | CASSFGGLISYNEQFF | TGTGCCAGCAGCTTCGGGGGACTCATCTCCTACAATGAGCAGTTCTTC
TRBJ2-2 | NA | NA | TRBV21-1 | CASSKDPSGGNTGELFF | TGTGCCAGCAGCAAAGACCCTAGCGGGGGGAACACCGGGGAGCTGTTTTTT
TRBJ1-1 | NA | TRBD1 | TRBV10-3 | CASAGQVNTEAFF | TGTGCCTCGGCGGGACAGGTCAACACTGAAGCTTTCTTT
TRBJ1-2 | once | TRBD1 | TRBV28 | CASSPHLRTGIFYGYTF | TGTGCCAGCAGTCCCCACCTCCGGACAGGGATTTTCTATGGCTACACCTTC
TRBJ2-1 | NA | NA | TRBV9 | CASSVATVYNEQFF | TGTGCCAGCAGCGTAGCTACTGTATACAATGAGCAGTTCTTC
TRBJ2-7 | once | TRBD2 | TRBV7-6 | CASMTSGGSYEQYF | TGTGCCAGCATGACTAGCGGGGGTTCCTACGAGCAGTACTTC
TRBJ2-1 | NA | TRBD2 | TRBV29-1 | CGLLAGLTSSYNEQFF | TGCGGACTCCTAGCGGGGCTCACCAGCTCCTACAATGAGCAGTTCTTC
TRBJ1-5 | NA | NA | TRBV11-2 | CASSLGLYSNQPQHF | TGTGCCAGCAGCTTAGGTCTCTATAGCAATCAGCCCCAGCATTTT
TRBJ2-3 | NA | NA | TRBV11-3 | CASSLDVSSSTQYF | TGTGCCAGCAGCTTAGACGTCTCTAGTTCTACGCAGTATTTT
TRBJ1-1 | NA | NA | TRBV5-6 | CASSLRENTEAFF | TGTGCCAGCAGCTTGAGAGAGAACACTGAAGCTTTCTTT
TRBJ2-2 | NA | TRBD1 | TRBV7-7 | CASSRDRGGELFF | TGTGCCAGCAGCCGAGACAGGGGCGGGGAGCTGTTTTTT
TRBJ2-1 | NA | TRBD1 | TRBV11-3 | CASSPFGDSAYNEQFF | TGTGCCAGCAGCCCCTTTGGGGACAGCGCCTACAATGAGCAGTTCTTC
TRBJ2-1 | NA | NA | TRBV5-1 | CASSLAGEYNEQFF | TGCGCCAGCAGCTTGGCGGGGGAATACAATGAGCAGTTCTTC
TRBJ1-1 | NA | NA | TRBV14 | CASSQGLWETEAFF | TGTGCCAGCAGCCAAGGTCTTTGGGAGACTGAAGCTTTCTTT
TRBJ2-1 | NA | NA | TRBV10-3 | CAISEAGGEQFF | TGTGCCATCAGTGAGGCGGGCGGTGAGCAGTTCTTC
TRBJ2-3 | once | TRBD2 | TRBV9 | CASSVVPAGGRTDTQYF | TGTGCCAGCAGCGTAGTCCCAGCGGGGGGGCGCACAGATACGCAGTATTTT
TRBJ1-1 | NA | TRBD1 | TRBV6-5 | CASSDRVRSYTEAFF | TGTGCCAGCAGCGACAGGGTAAGATCGTACACTGAAGCTTTCTTT
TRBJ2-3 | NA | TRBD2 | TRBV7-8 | CASTPIRAGASTDTQYF | TGTGCCAGCACCCCAATCAGGGCGGGAGCTAGCACAGATACGCAGTATTTT
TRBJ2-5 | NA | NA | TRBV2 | CASSPTGQGGTQYF | TGTGCCAGCAGCCCGACGGGCCAAGGGGGGACCCAGTACTTC
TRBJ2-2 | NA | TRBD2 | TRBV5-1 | CASSPRRGSGGATGELFF | TGCGCCAGCAGCCCCCGAAGGGGGAGCGGGGGAGCCACCGGGGAGCTGTTTTTT
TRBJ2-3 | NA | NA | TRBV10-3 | CAISRDPSRSTDTQYF | TGTGCCATCAGCCGGGACCCCTCCCGCTCCACAGATACGCAGTATTTT
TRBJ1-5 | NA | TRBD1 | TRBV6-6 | CASSYGADRPNQPQHF | TGTGCCAGCAGTTACGGTGCGGACAGGCCCAATCAGCCCCAGCATTTT
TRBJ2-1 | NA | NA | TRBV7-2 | CASSSAGYNEQFF | TGTGCCAGCAGCTCCGCGGGGTACAATGAGCAGTTCTTC
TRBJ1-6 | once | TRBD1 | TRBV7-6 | CASSLGGQGGSPLHF | TGTGCCAGCAGCTTAGGGGGACAGGGGGGTTCACCCCTCCACTTT